A single T cell receptor (beta chain) is shown here with its context. Antigen unknown. The sample is drawn from a study of CD4 T cells in relation to SARS-CoV-2 and coronaviruses. Study details: PBMCs were cultured with antigen for roughly 9 days before TCR beta sequencing. No peptide or an HIV-1 Nef peptide pool served as negative control. Broader study findings: Samples before the pandemic and after infection were not matched within any donor.

Produced via immunoSEQ multiplex PCR; TCRdb's table is partial and in-frame only. The sample records around 18,000 clones, about 70% being singletons. The length of the CDR3 is 13 residues. Trimming at V came to 6 bases and at J to 7 bases, leaving 5 bases not matched to a gene. Germline V gives CDR1 ENHRY, CDR2 SYGVKD. CD4+ T cells from unexposed donors were obtained before the COVID-19 pandemic (2011-2018). After roughly 9 days of culture, CD4+ T cells were isolated. The chain is built from TRBV10-3 and TRBJ1-4, with TRBD1 matching 7 bases. The sample consisted of CD4+ T cells from PBMCs, cultured in vitro. This TCR derives from a human donor in good health. The CDR3 coding sequence is TGTGCCATCAGGGACCACAGGGGTGAAAAACTGTTTTTT. It yields the protein CAIRDHRGEKLFF.